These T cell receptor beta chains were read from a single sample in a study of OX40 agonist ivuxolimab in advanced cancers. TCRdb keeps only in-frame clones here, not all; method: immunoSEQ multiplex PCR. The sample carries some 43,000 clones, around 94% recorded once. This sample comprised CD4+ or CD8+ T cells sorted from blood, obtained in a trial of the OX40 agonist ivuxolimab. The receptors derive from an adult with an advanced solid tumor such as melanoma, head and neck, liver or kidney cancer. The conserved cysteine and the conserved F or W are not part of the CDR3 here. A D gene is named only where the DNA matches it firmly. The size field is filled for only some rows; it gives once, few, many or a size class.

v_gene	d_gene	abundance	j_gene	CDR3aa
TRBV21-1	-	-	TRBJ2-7	ASSKPPRGDQSYEQY
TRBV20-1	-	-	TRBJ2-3	SVPPSPPTY
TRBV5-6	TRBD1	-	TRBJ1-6	ASSYGTADWRLH
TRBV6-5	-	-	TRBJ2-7	ASTNSYEQY
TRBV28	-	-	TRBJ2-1	ASSLLVRLYNEQF
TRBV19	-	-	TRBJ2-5	ASSIEPGETQY
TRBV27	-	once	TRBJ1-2	ASSYGANYGYT
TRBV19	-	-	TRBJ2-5	ASNPGRMGETQY
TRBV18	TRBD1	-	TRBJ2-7	ASSPPDREVYEQY
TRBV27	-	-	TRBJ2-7	ASSLSPGRAYEQY
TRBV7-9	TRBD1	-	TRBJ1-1	ASSSTGVRTEAF
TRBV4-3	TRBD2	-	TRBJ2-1	ASSQGGTSGTHEQF
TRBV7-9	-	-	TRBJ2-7	ASSSSGSTYEQY
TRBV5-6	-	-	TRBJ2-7	ASSTGRASYEQY
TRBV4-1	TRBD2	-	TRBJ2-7	ASSQVGGGSGYEQY
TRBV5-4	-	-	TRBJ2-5	ASSDHTRDLQETQY
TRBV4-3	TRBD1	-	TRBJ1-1	ASSQDRRTGEAF
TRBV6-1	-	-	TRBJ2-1	ASSGDIYNEQF
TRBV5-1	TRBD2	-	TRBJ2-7	ASRIGRGGSYEQY
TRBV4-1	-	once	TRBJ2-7	ASSQESGYEQY
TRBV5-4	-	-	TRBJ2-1	ASRRTDNEQF
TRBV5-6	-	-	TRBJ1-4	ASSRTKGVLEKLF
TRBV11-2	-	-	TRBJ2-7	ASSLGPGYEQY
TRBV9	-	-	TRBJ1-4	ASSSQRGSTGTNDEKLF
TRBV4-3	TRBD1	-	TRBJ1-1	ASSQEMTGFFNTEAF
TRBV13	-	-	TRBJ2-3	ASIGSSTDTQY
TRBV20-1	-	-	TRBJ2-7	SARLAREQY
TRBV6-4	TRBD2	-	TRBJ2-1	ASSDTSGRGLGEQF
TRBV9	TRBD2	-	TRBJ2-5	ASSVGGTSGARETQY
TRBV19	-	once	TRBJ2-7	ASSVRRESTDEQY
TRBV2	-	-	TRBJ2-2	ASSERPGELF
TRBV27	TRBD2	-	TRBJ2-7	ASSLTSGAYEQY
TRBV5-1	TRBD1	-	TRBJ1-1	ASSIDRERFDTEAF
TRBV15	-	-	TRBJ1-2	ATSPRPGADGYT
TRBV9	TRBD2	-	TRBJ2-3	ASSSMTSGGDTQY
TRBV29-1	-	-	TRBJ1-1	SVARWEASTEAF
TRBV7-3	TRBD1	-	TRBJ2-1	ASSSGETGGHDNEQF
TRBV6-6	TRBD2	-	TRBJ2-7	ASRTGLADSEQY
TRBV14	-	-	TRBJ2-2	ASSQDSGAGGELF
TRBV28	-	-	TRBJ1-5	ASSFLLAGTLLPQH
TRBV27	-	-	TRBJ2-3	ASSLGGSTDTQY
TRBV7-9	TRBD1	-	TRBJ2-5	ASSFGQGEETQY
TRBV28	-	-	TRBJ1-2	ASSIGTEDGYT
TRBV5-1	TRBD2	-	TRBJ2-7	ASSLAGLAGSYEQY
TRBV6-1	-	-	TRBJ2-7	ASSEAKYQMISSYEQY
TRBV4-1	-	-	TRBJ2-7	ASSQDVSGFGSGEQY
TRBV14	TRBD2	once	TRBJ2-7	ASSHRGGTYEQY
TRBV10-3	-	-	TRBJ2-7	AISESSAYEQY
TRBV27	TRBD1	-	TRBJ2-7	ASSPRTGFTYEQY
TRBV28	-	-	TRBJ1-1	ASSFEDGRSGTEAF
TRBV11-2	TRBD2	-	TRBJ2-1	ASSLSGNSYNEQF
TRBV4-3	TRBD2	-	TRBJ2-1	ASSHMGLADYNEQF
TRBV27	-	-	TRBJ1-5	ASSLSGAFDQPQH
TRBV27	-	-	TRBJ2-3	ASSSLLADTQY
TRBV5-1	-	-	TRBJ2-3	ASSLTPGLTQDTQY
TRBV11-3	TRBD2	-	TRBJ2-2	ASSLSGTSVTGELF
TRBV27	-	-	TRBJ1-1	ASSFKGLNTEAF
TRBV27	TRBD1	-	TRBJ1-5	ASRLGGRNQPQH
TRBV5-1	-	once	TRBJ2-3	ASSRSGSPDTQY
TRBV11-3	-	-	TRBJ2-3	ASSSYREADTQY